These 27 T cell receptor beta chains were all obtained from the same sample, sequenced in a study of metastatic and nonmetastatic thyroid tumors. Through MiXCR, TCRdb re-clonotyped the PCR reads. The sample has tens of thousands of clones; about 21% are singletons. No patient had received any treatment before thyroid surgery. Material for sequencing was blood. The receptors were sampled from a female donor with papillary thyroid cancer or a benign thyroid nodule (not recorded which). Some clones in this sample may be carry-over from other donors' samples.

The J gene is TRBJ2-1, the V gene TRBV7-8, with 8 bases that match TRBD1. Germline values: CDR1 SGHVS, CDR2 FQNEAQ. V shed 1 base, J shed 5 bases, and the junction held 4 bases outside the gene matches. The CDR3 sequence is 15 residues long. CDR3 in amino acids: CASSLGGQEHNEQFF. In DNA form, the CDR3 reads TGTGCCAGCAGCTTAGGGGGACAGGAACACAATGAGCAGTTCTTC.

The DNA for the CDR3 is TGCAGTGCTAAAAAGCGGGATTATCGCGAGCAGTACTTC. Translation: CSAKKRDYREQYF. J is TRBJ2-7 and V is TRBV20-1; TRBD2 aligns across 7 bases. The CDR3 runs to 13 residues. V gave up 4 bases and J gave up 6 bases; unmatched junction bases: 9. In germline, CDR1 is DFQATT, CDR2 SNEGSKA (reference sequence).

This clone was seen more than once but under ten times. The V gene is TRBV6-1, the J gene TRBJ2-7; D is possibly TRBD1 (5 bases). The CDR3 is 15 residues long. With 1 base removed from V and 2 bases from J, the gap between germline ends came to 12 bases. Germline V CDR1 and CDR2: MNHNS, SASEGT. The CDR3 protein is CASSEEGAGPYEQYF. The CDR3 DNA reads as TGTGCCAGCAGTGAAGAAGGGGCAGGACCCTACGAGCAGTACTTC.

This chain uses TRBV9 with TRBJ2-3; D gene ambiguous. This CDR3 region has 16 residues. Germline V gene sequence: CDR1 SGDLS, CDR2 YYNGEE. The ends were cut back, 0 bases at V and 2 bases at J, with 13 bases in the middle. For the CDR3, the DNA is TGTGCCAGCAGCGTAGGCCTGGCGGCGAACACAGATACGCAGTATTTT. Encoded protein: CASSVGLAANTDTQYF.

This clone came up many times. Written as DNA, the CDR3 is TGTGCCACCGGAGGTAGGACAGGGAGCACAGATACGCAGTATTTT. It encodes CATGGRTGSTDTQYF. This rearrangement joins TRBV24-1 to TRBJ2-3; 8 positions match TRBD1. The junction had 7 bases not matched to a gene; V was cut back by 9 bases and J by 0 bases. Germline-derived CDR1 and CDR2 are KGHDR and SFDVKD. CDR3 length: 15 residues.

In this sample, this clone turned up many times. CDR3 DNA: TGTGCCAGCAGCTTGAGAGGTGGCTACACCTTC. Its protein product is CASSLRGGYTF. J is TRBJ1-2 and V is TRBV5-8; D gene ambiguous. V was pared by 1 base and J by 7 bases, with 5 bases between. The CDR3 totals 11 residues. The germline gives CDR1 SGHTS, CDR2 YDEGEE.

The V gene is TRBV5-6, the J gene TRBJ1-4; D unclear. The CDR3 is 15 amino acids. Trimming took 1 base from V and 3 from J, leaving 10 bases between them. Germline V CDR1 and CDR2: SGHDT, YYEEEE. CDR3 sequence reads: CASSLLSVPNEKLFF. In DNA form, the CDR3 reads TGTGCCAGCAGCTTGTTGTCGGTACCTAATGAAAAACTGTTTTTT.

This clone was observed at least ten times. A read error may be the cause here, since a much bigger clone is one base away. The sample holds other DNA sequences that translate to the same CDR3. V and J are TRBV20-1 and TRBJ1-2, with 8 bases fitting TRBD1. CDR3 length equals 14 residues. Germline V gene data show CDR1 as DFQATT and CDR2 as SNEGSKA (reference sequence). Here the CDR3 DNA reads TGCAGCGCTCGGACAGGGAGACCTAACTATGGCTACACCTTC. This translates into CSARTGRPNYGYTF.

This clone was recorded at least ten times. The V gene is TRBV6-5, the J gene TRBJ1-1, with no clear D. V was pared by 2 bases and J by 6 bases, with 10 bases between. Germline assignment: CDR1 MNHEY and CDR2 SVGAGI. The CDR3 extends over 13 amino acids. CDR3 amino acids: CASSYREGSEAFF. DNA for the CDR3: TGTGCCAGCAGTTACAGGGAAGGCTCTGAAGCTTTCTTT.

The chain combines TRBV20-1 with TRBJ1-2; D gene ambiguous. V lost 5 bases and J 4 bases, leaving 8 bases between the germline ends. Germline CDR1 DFQATT, CDR2 SNEGSKA (reference sequence). The CDR3 covers 11 residues. The CDR3: CSALDGYGYTF. CDR3 sequence (DNA): TGCAGTGCTCTGGACGGCTATGGCTACACCTTC.

The rearrangement uses TRBV7-3 and TRBJ2-1; no reliable D call. This CDR3 is 12 amino acids long. V was trimmed by 8 bases and J by 9 bases, leaving 14 bases between them. CDR1 SGHTA and CDR2 FQGTGA come from the germline V gene. CDR3 coding DNA: TGTGCCAGCGGGCAGATGTGCAGTGAGCAGTTCTTC. Residues: CASGQMCSEQFF.

The V call is TRBV12-3 or TRBV12-4, the J call TRBJ1-2, with D maybe TRBD1 (6 bases). This CDR3 comprises 13 residues. V lost 8 bases, J lost 5 bases, and 15 bases lay in between. Here the CDR3 DNA reads TGTGCCAGCGGGGTGACAGGCCAGTATGGCTACACCTTC. The encoded protein is CASGVTGQYGYTF.

V and J are TRBV6-1 and TRBJ2-3, with 10 bases fitting TRBD1. The CDR3 runs to 16 residues. The J segment lost 6 bases and the V segment lost 5 bases, leaving 11 bases of the junction unmatched. The germline CDR1 and CDR2 sequences are MNHNS and SASEGT. For the CDR3, the DNA is TGTGCCAGCAGTCGCCCGGGACAGGGGCACACTGATACGCAGTATTTT. It codes for CASSRPGQGHTDTQYF.

This clone was seen repeatedly, ten times or more. V is TRBV28 and J is TRBJ1-2; possibly TRBD1 for D (6 bases). This CDR3 contains 11 residues. Trimming shortened V by 10 bases and J by 2 bases, and 8 bases separated the two germline ends. Germline CDR1 and CDR2: MDHEN and SYDVKM. The CDR3 bases are TGTGCCATAACAGGGAACTATGGCTACACCTTC. It yields the protein CAITGNYGYTF.

The rearrangement uses TRBV11-1 and TRBJ2-2; D is uncertain. CDR1 is SGHAT and CDR2 is FQDESV in the germline V gene (reference sequence). This CDR3 is built from 12 residues. Trimming pared 4 bases from V and 7 bases from J, leaving 7 bases between. The CDR3 here is CASSWDFGELFF. CDR3 in DNA: TGTGCCAGCAGCTGGGATTTCGGGGAGCTGTTTTTT.

This clone has only a few counts. The chain is built from TRBV6-1 and TRBJ2-7, with TRBD2 matching 7 bases. This CDR3 is built from 15 residues. The V gene's germline CDR1 is MNHNS and CDR2 SASEGT. Losses at the gene ends were 2 bases for V and 7 bases for J; bases not matched to a gene: 11. This CDR3 is CASSEREGLFSEQYF. The CDR3, as DNA: TGTGCCAGCAGTGAAAGGGAGGGGCTTTTTTCGGAGCAGTACTTC.

This clone was found many times. This chain joins TRBV5-4 and TRBJ1-1; TRBD1 is a possible D gene (5 bases). Germline V gene lookup returns CDR1 SGHNT and CDR2 YYREEE (reference sequence). The ends were cut back, 0 bases at V and 1 base at J, with 13 bases in the middle. CDR3 length equals 16 residues. CDR3 residues: CASSLAGRGSNTEAFF. The CDR3 DNA reads as TGTGCCAGCAGCTTGGCGGGTAGGGGATCGAACACTGAAGCTTTCTTT.

The chain employs TRBV27 and TRBJ1-5, with D tentatively TRBD1 (6 bases). The CDR3 totals 15 residues. Trimming took off 6 bases at V and 4 bases at J, with 16 bases between the two ends. Germline CDR1 is MNHEY and CDR2 is SMNVEV (reference sequence). The CDR3 DNA reads as TGTGCCAGCAGAAACACAGGGTATGGAAATCAGCCCCAGCATTTT. Protein product: CASRNTGYGNQPQHF.

In its sample, this clone was seen many times. In DNA form, the CDR3 reads TGCAGTGCTAGACCGTTACCGGGACAGGGGACCCCCTGGAACACTGAAGCTTTCTTT. Protein product: CSARPLPGQGTPWNTEAFF. This chain uses TRBV20-1 with TRBJ1-1, with 10 bases aligning to TRBD1. This CDR3 contains 19 residues. Germline V gene data show CDR1 as DFQATT and CDR2 as SNEGSKA (reference sequence). The junction had 16 bases not matched to a gene; V was cut back by 2 bases and J by 1 base.

Only a few counts were recorded for this clone. This chain uses TRBV3-1 with TRBJ2-5; D not resolved. Germline-derived CDR1 and CDR2 are LGHDT and YNNKEL (reference sequence). V was cut by 0 bases and J by 5 bases, with 13 bases left in between. This CDR3 is 15 amino acids long. This CDR3 is CASSQDSGILETQYF. The CDR3 nucleotides are TGTGCCAGCAGCCAAGATTCGGGTATCCTGGAGACCCAGTACTTC.

This clone showed up many times. This chain joins TRBV12-3 or TRBV12-4 and TRBJ1-2, with 7 bases lining up with TRBD1. CDR3 size: 15 residues. V was pared by 6 bases and J by 5 bases, with 12 bases of the junction left unmatched. CDR3 loop: CASRKGQRNTYGYTF. For the CDR3, the DNA is TGTGCCAGCAGAAAGGGACAGCGAAACACTTATGGCTACACCTTC.

This chain uses TRBV11-1 with TRBJ2-1, with 8 bases identical to TRBD1. CDR3 length: 16 amino acids. The ends lost 5 bases at V and 7 bases at J; junction bases unmatched: 13. Germline CDR1 reads SGHAT; CDR2 reads FQDESV (reference sequence). The CDR3 here is CASSTRTGTVRNEQFF. In nucleotides, the CDR3 is TGTGCCAGCAGCACCCGGACAGGGACCGTTAGGAATGAGCAGTTCTTC.

This clone was counted only a few times. This chain joins TRBV9 and TRBJ1-2, with D possibly matching TRBD1 (5 bases). This CDR3 comprises 13 residues. From germline, CDR1 is SGDLS and CDR2 YYNGEE. Trimming took 0 bases from V and 4 from J, leaving 7 bases between them. The CDR3 sequence: CASSVDGGYGYTF. For the CDR3, the DNA is TGTGCCAGCAGCGTAGACGGGGGCTATGGCTACACCTTC.

The gene calls are TRBV10-2 and TRBJ1-5; D ambiguous. V was shortened by 0 bases and J by 5 bases, with 8 bases between the two germline ends. This CDR3 contains 14 residues. Germline CDR1 WSHSY, CDR2 SAAADI. CDR3 protein: CASSESHGDQPQHF. In DNA form, the CDR3 reads TGCGCCAGCAGTGAGTCGCATGGAGATCAGCCCCAGCATTTT.

As to this clone: A much more abundant neighbour one base away suggests this may be a read error. V usage is TRBV11-1 and J usage is TRBJ2-2; 8 bases are a match to TRBD1. CDR1 is SGHAT and CDR2 is FQDESV in the germline V gene (reference sequence). The CDR3 extends over 16 amino acids. V was pared by 5 bases and J by 4 bases, with 9 bases of the junction left unmatched. Here the CDR3 reads CASSNRQGPGTGELFF. The CDR3 bases are TGTGCCAGCAGCAACCGACAGGGGCCGGGCACCGGGGAGCTGTTTTTT.

This clone has a count of ten or more. V is TRBV6-2 or TRBV6-3 and J is TRBJ1-1; D not resolved. V lost 6 bases, J lost 7 bases, and 12 bases lay in between. Per the germline V gene, CDR1 is MNHEY and CDR2 is SVGEGT. The CDR3 consists of 12 residues. CDR3 sequence: CASSRPALEAFF. DNA for the CDR3: TGTGCCAGCAGCCGCCCCGCTCTTGAAGCTTTCTTT.

The rearrangement links TRBV4-1 to TRBJ2-7; D unclear. The CDR3 is made up of 13 amino acids. V was shortened by 0 bases and J by 9 bases, with 12 bases between the two germline ends. Germline CDR1 MGHRA, CDR2 YSYEKL. CDR3 residues: CASSQDLKTPQYF. The CDR3 DNA sequence: TGCGCCAGCAGCCAAGATCTTAAGACACCGCAGTACTTC.